The subject of this entry is one T cell receptor beta chain. The antigen remains undetermined. This entry comes from a study of T cell repertoires in cytomegalovirus infection. In the study overall: Matching HLA type, along with CMV infection, was indicated by public TCR beta signatures.

Via MiXCR, TCRdb re-called the reads, giving one row per CDR3 protein. The sample gives around 260,000 distinct CDR3 sequences, 20% to 30% of which show up once; approximately 14% is in the top ten. Germline CDR1 is MNHEY and CDR2 is SVGEGT. V lost 8 bases and J lost 0, with 10 bases in between. The CDR3 length is 13 residues. Whole-study results and caveats: CMV-specific TCR beta clonotypes restricted by HLA-C were the ones dominating the ex vivo response. Summed public TCR beta family frequency identified CMV carriers bearing the relevant HLA.

Sequencing was performed on PBMCs. The chain uses TRBV6-2 or TRBV6-3 and TRBJ1-1, with D uncertain. The receptor was derived from a human donor in good health (CMV status not recorded). Some clones in this sample may be carry-over from other donors' samples. CDR3 residues: CASRLGVNTEAFF. The CDR3 region has the DNA TGTGCCAGCCGACTAGGCGTGAACACTGAAGCTTTCTTT.